The present T cell receptor (beta chain) was sequenced within a study of lymphopenia after photon versus proton radiotherapy. Study-wide findings and caveats: Only patients who died were analyzed for survival; proton advantage is unproven. Relative stability marked proton patients; photon patients lost diversity and naive cells. After the lymphocyte nadir, photon-treated repertoires showed oligoclonal expansion, especially of CD8+ Temra cells.

The ends lost 5 bases at V and 0 bases at J; junction bases unmatched: 4. Germline-derived CDR1 and CDR2 are LNHDA and SQIVND (reference sequence). The length of the CDR3 is 15 residues. In its sample, this clone is medium-sized. Antigen specificity is unknown. TCRdb's copy holds only in-frame clones and misses some; the assay was immunoSEQ multiplex PCR. The sample holds fewer than 50,000 clones; over 75% are singletons and the top ten take about 2.2%. The rearrangement links TRBV19 to TRBJ1-3; TRBD1 agrees at 7 bases. The source is a middle-aged man with gastric cancer. Sequences were derived from peripheral blood, sampled from a patient treated with photon-based radiotherapy. CDR3 sequence (DNA): TGTGCCAGTAGTGGACAGGCCCTCTCTGGAAACACCATATATTTT. Protein: CASSGQALSGNTIYF.